This TCR beta chain came from a study of Graves' ophthalmopathy and Graves' hyperthyroidism (dated by TCRdb to about 2018). Some background on the complete study: Peripheral blood samples were taken at the time of initial diagnosis, before any treatment was given. The study used TCR beta repertoire signatures to distinguish Graves' ophthalmopathy from Graves' hyperthyroidism and to predict progression to ophthalmopathy. In total, approximately 130 blood samples were TCR-sequenced: 40 to 45 ophthalmopathy, about 75 hyperthyroidism and around 17 hyperthyroidism-to-ophthalmopathy patients. An independent validation cohort comprised roughly 20 hyperthyroidism patients and 15 to 17 patients who later progressed from hyperthyroidism to ophthalmopathy. In more than five hyperthyroidism patients, the T-cell repertoires found in thyroid tissue were compared with those found in blood. To explore V-J signatures that separate ophthalmopathy from hyperthyroidism, a discovery set of about a hundred patients was enrolled, consisting of more than 40 with ophthalmopathy and 55 to 65 with stable hyperthyroidism. After sampling, hyperthyroidism patients received methimazole starting at 30 mg daily, and ophthalmopathy patients received high-dose intravenous methylprednisolone. The investigation overall reported the following: Most expanded thyroid clonotypes with a frequency above 0.001 also appeared in blood, which suggests that blood repertoires may reflect the immune response in the thyroid. No statistical method was used to set the sample size in advance, and the investigators knew which group each participant was assigned to. In validation, the model predicted ophthalmopathy progression with about 64% sensitivity and 72.22% specificity; roughly 12 predicted patients were CT-confirmed with GO in a median of 6.5 months. In cross-validation, the 13-signature model distinguished ophthalmopathy from stable hyperthyroidism with around 90% sensitivity and 81.08% specificity, while in the test set the corresponding values were roughly 80% and 75%.

TCR beta CDR3 regions were amplified from RNA transcripts for repertoire sequencing. The first round of RT-PCR was done with HTBI primers and the Qiagen OneStep RT-PCR kit, and was followed by a second round of multiplex PCR, then size selection and purification. Libraries were sequenced on an Illumina HiSeq2000 using paired-end 100 bp reads. Per the source publication's procedure: SOAPnuke was used to process the reads, removing any read that contained adapters or uncalled bases, had a mean Phred below 15, or lacked an exact match to the constant primer or identifier. COPE v1.2.5 was used to merge the high-quality paired reads. Each unique nucleotide sequence was defined as a clonotype, and clonotypes were aligned to IMGT TRB V, D and J references with MiTCR v1.1. The analysis was limited to V-J combinations with a frequency above 0.0001, which together covered 99% to 99.2% of the repertoires. A TCR clonal expansion and chaos score per V-J combination was defined as the ratio of F50 clonal expansion to chaos observed in the TCRdist matrix. Welch's t-statistics and random forest were used to reduce features to some 13 V-J combinations, which were fed into a naive Bayes classifier. Thyroid-blood repertoire similarity was quantified with the Morisita-Horn index. The raw public reads went through TCRdb reprocessing: fastp at Q25, MiXCR clone calling, in-frame beta chains kept. Each entry is one CDR3 protein sequence, shown with its most common DNA and genes. The V and J calls and clone size come from TCRdb's table, not from the authors' own analysis. The sample includes under 350,000 distinct CDR3 sequences, with 15% to 20% observed a single time. The biggest ten clones account for 9% to 15% of the sample.

Compared with germline, V lacks 2 bases and J lacks 5 bases; bases without a gene match: 5. The CDR3 holds 13 amino acids from the cysteine to the phenylalanine. Only the CDR3 region is kept as DNA, spanning 39 bases read in frame from base 1. The germline V gene (reference sequence) specifies GTSNPN as CDR1 and SVGIG as CDR2. Ophthalmopathy patients had moderately to severely active disease, Clinical Activity Score of at least 3, NOSPECS grade of at least 4, and disease duration under 3 months. Patients with other autoimmune diseases, uncontrolled infections, pregnancy or lactation were excluded from the study. Clinical symptoms, serum thyroxine, TRAb, thyroid ultrasound and orbital computed tomography were used for diagnosis. Ficoll-Paque density gradient centrifugation was used to isolate PBMCs from approximately 10 ml of fresh peripheral blood. Total RNA was extracted with Trizol reagent and quality-checked on an Agilent 2100 Bioanalyzer.

This clonotype was counted many times. It has no known antigen specificity. Per-base qualities were not stored, and no clone one base away is much larger. Sequencing used peripheral blood. The sequence derives from an adult man with Graves' ophthalmopathy. The rearrangement combines TRBV30 with TRBJ2-5; the central 7 bases match TRBD1. The nucleotide sequence is given as TGTGCCTGGAGTAGACAGGGTTCGGAGACCCAGTACTTC. The resulting protein is CAWSRQGSETQYF.